This T cell receptor beta chain was sequenced during a study of blood T cell repertoires in COVID-19. This CDR3 has 15 amino acids. Germline-derived CDR1 and CDR2 are MNHNS and SASEGT. Trimming pared 2 bases from V and 8 bases from J, leaving 15 bases between. Repertoires were generated with immunoSEQ multiplex PCR, while TCRdb's copy carries only in-frame clones and drops some. The sample records 250,000 to 350,000 clones, about 89% being singletons. The receptor was derived from a woman aged 55-70 years with acute or convalescent COVID-19. V is TRBV6-1 and J is TRBJ1-4; tentatively, D is TRBD1 (6 bases). The sequenced material came from peripheral blood. For the CDR3, the DNA is TGTGCCAGCAGTGAACAACGAACAGGGTCGGAAAAACTGTTTTTT. The encoded protein is CASSEQRTGSEKLFF.